A selection of T cell receptor beta chains follows, all from one sample in a study of shared clonotypes between healthy human individuals. Clones were sequenced by immunoSEQ multiplex PCR, and TCRdb holds only the in-frame ones, with some missing. The table shows around 1.6 million clones, with nearly 99% occurring only once. Sequencing used naive CD4+ T cells sorted from blood. The receptors were sampled from a man aged 25-45 years in good health. Each CDR3 is given with its conserved first and last residue. Each record gives: V gene, clone size, J gene, D gene, CDR3 protein, CDR3 DNA. D genes are given only for firm matches. Clone size is given for some rows only: seen once, a few or many times, or a class if the clone is expanded.

TRBV7-6	-	TRBJ1-1	-	CASSLSNGGSNTEAFF	TGTGCCAGCAGCTTATCAAACGGCGGGTCGAACACTGAAGCTTTCTTT
TRBV5-5	-	TRBJ1-1	-	CASSPAAGVTEAFF	TGTGCCAGCAGCCCCGCGGCGGGGGTCACTGAAGCTTTCTTT
TRBV2	-	TRBJ2-7	-	CASSPTYEQYF	TGTGCCAGCAGTCCGACCTACGAGCAGTACTTC
TRBV29-1	-	TRBJ2-4	-	CSAGVGQKDVQYF	TGCAGCGCTGGGGTAGGACAGAAGGACGTTCAGTACTTC
TRBV5-1	-	TRBJ2-6	-	CASSLAGRAGANVLTF	TGCGCCAGCAGCTTGGCCGGCAGGGCTGGGGCCAACGTCCTGACTTTC
TRBV15	-	TRBJ2-1	-	CATSGRYREMYYEQFF	TGTGCCACCAGCGGCAGATACCGGGAGATGTACTATGAGCAGTTCTTC
TRBV5-6	-	TRBJ2-3	-	CASSLPWGVDTQYF	TGTGCCAGCAGCTTACCATGGGGAGTAGATACGCAGTATTTT
TRBV14	-	TRBJ2-2	TRBD2	CASSQVLAGAAGELFF	TGTGCCAGCAGCCAAGTCCTAGCGGGAGCCGCCGGGGAGCTGTTTTTT
TRBV27	-	TRBJ1-5	-	CASSFRHLSNQPQHF	TGTGCCAGCAGTTTTAGGCATCTTAGCAATCAGCCCCAGCATTTT
TRBV30	-	TRBJ2-4	-	CASNPPAMGDIQYF	TGTGCCTCGAACCCCCCCGCTATGGGGGACATTCAGTACTTC
TRBV11-2	-	TRBJ2-1	TRBD2	CASSLVGGRIKFYNEQFF	TGTGCCAGCAGCTTAGTCGGCGGGAGGATTAAGTTCTACAATGAGCAGTTCTTC
TRBV29-1	-	TRBJ2-2	-	CSVGQPTGELFF	TGCAGCGTTGGACAGCCGACCGGGGAGCTGTTTTTT
TRBV18	-	TRBJ1-2	-	CASSPTIQGTYGYTF	TGTGCCAGCTCACCAACGATACAGGGTACCTATGGCTACACCTTC
TRBV7-9	-	TRBJ2-1	TRBD2	CASSSGGLAGSYNEQFF	TGTGCCAGCAGCTCCGGGGGGCTAGCGGGCTCCTACAATGAGCAGTTCTTC
TRBV6-5	-	TRBJ2-3	TRBD2	CASSYYSGRSLDTQYF	TGTGCCAGCAGTTACTATAGCGGGAGATCCCTGGATACGCAGTATTTT
TRBV7-8	-	TRBJ2-7	TRBD1	CASSLEQGVAYEQYF	TGTGCCAGCAGCTTAGAGCAGGGGGTCGCCTACGAGCAGTACTTC
TRBV18	-	TRBJ2-7	TRBD2	CASSPSLSGRAYEQYF	TGTGCCAGCTCACCATCACTAAGCGGGAGGGCCTACGAGCAGTACTTC
TRBV28	-	TRBJ2-7	TRBD2	CASYSGSYEQYF	TGTGCCAGCTACAGCGGGAGCTACGAGCAGTACTTC
TRBV21-1	-	TRBJ2-6	-	CASRTVSGANVLTF	TGTGCCAGCAGGACGGTCTCTGGGGCCAACGTCCTGACTTTC
TRBV28	-	TRBJ2-7	-	CASTPGQRYEQYF	TGTGCCAGCACCCCAGGACAGCGTTACGAGCAGTACTTC
TRBV9	-	TRBJ2-3	-	CASSVQGPDTQYF	TGTGCCAGCAGCGTACAGGGACCAGATACGCAGTATTTT
TRBV5-1	-	TRBJ2-7	-	CASSPIQGFDEQYF	TGCGCCAGCAGCCCTATACAGGGTTTCGACGAGCAGTACTTC
TRBV6-5	-	TRBJ1-5	-	CASSYSGGVNQPQHF	TGTGCCAGCAGTTACTCGGGGGGGGTCAATCAGCCCCAGCATTTT
TRBV19	-	TRBJ1-2	-	CASRTQAGGYTF	TGTGCCAGTAGAACACAAGCCGGGGGCTACACCTTC
TRBV7-9	-	TRBJ2-5	-	CASSPQGSETQYF	TGTGCCAGCAGCCCTCAAGGGTCCGAGACCCAGTACTTC
TRBV6-6	-	TRBJ1-2	-	CASSSLSLVNYGYTF	TGTGCCAGCAGTTCCCTAAGCTTGGTTAACTATGGCTACACCTTC
TRBV5-6	-	TRBJ1-2	-	CASSPPAGENYGYTF	TGTGCCAGCAGCCCCCCGGCAGGGGAGAACTATGGCTACACCTTC
TRBV4-3	-	TRBJ2-7	TRBD1	CASSRSVNDRGFYEQYF	TGCGCCAGCAGCCGCTCAGTTAACGACAGGGGATTCTACGAGCAGTACTTC
TRBV7-9	-	TRBJ1-5	TRBD1	CASSLGQGARQPQHF	TGTGCCAGCAGCCTTGGACAGGGGGCTAGGCAGCCCCAGCATTTT
TRBV2	-	TRBJ2-1	-	CASSDQGSYNEQFF	TGTGCCAGCAGTGACCAGGGCTCCTACAATGAGCAGTTCTTC
TRBV5-6	-	TRBJ2-3	TRBD1	CASSLGDRTPDTQYF	TGTGCCAGCAGCTTGGGGGACAGAACTCCAGATACGCAGTATTTT
TRBV28	-	TRBJ2-3	-	CASSFNFDTDTQYF	TGTGCCAGCAGTTTTAACTTCGACACAGATACGCAGTATTTT
TRBV9	-	TRBJ2-3	-	CASSADWDTQYF	TGTGCCAGCAGCGCGGATTGGGATACGCAGTATTTT
TRBV18	-	TRBJ2-7	TRBD2	CASSPPSGSYEQYF	TGTGCCAGCTCACCACCGAGCGGGAGCTACGAGCAGTACTTC
TRBV7-9	-	TRBJ2-1	-	CASTDGPWSNSYNEQFF	TGTGCCAGCACAGATGGTCCCTGGAGTAACTCCTACAATGAGCAGTTCTTC
TRBV6-1	-	TRBJ1-5	-	CASSSREGKKPQHF	TGTGCCAGCAGCTCCAGAGAGGGAAAGAAGCCCCAGCATTTT
TRBV7-2	-	TRBJ2-1	-	CASSLLRADYNEQFF	TGTGCCAGCAGCTTATTACGAGCAGACTACAATGAGCAGTTCTTC
TRBV20-1	-	TRBJ2-7	-	CSVNRVEQYF	TGCAGTGTAAACCGGGTCGAGCAGTACTTC
TRBV19	-	TRBJ2-7	TRBD2	CASSIDGGRYYEQYF	TGTGCCAGTAGTATAGATGGCGGGAGATACTACGAGCAGTACTTC
TRBV7-6	-	TRBJ2-7	-	CASSFSPEWGVNYEQYF	TGTGCCAGCAGCTTTAGCCCTGAATGGGGGGTCAACTACGAGCAGTACTTC
TRBV18	-	TRBJ1-5	-	CASSPRHDGYQPQHF	TGTGCCAGCTCACCACGTCACGACGGTTATCAGCCCCAGCATTTT
TRBV6-5	-	TRBJ1-5	-	CASSSEKNQPQHF	TGTGCCAGCAGTTCGGAAAAGAATCAGCCCCAGCATTTT
TRBV19	-	TRBJ2-7	TRBD2	CASSTSGTYEQYF	TGTGCCAGTAGCACTAGCGGGACCTACGAGCAGTACTTC
TRBV5-1	-	TRBJ2-5	-	CASSPLKSGQETQYF	TGCGCCAGCAGCCCACTCAAAAGCGGCCAAGAGACCCAGTACTTC
TRBV29-1	once	TRBJ2-3	TRBD2	CSTHGGRVSGKYADTQYF	TGCAGCACTCACGGCGGGAGGGTCTCTGGGAAGTATGCAGATACGCAGTATTTT
TRBV19	-	TRBJ1-5	TRBD1	CASKPMQQGNQPQHF	TGTGCCAGTAAACCTATGCAACAGGGGAACCAGCCCCAGCATTTT
TRBV29-1	-	TRBJ1-2	-	CSVDSSGGGYTF	TGCAGCGTTGACTCTTCCGGTGGTGGCTACACCTTC
TRBV7-8	few	TRBJ2-7	-	CASSPLWRETYEQYF	TGTGCCAGCAGCCCCCTATGGAGGGAAACCTACGAGCAGTACTTC
TRBV27	-	TRBJ2-3	-	CASSVRGDSTDTQYF	TGTGCCAGCAGTGTTAGGGGGGATAGCACAGATACGCAGTATTTT
TRBV5-1	-	TRBJ1-1	-	CATPPNTEAFF	TGCGCCACCCCCCCCAACACTGAAGCTTTCTTT
TRBV28	-	TRBJ2-7	-	CASRQVFEQYF	TGTGCCAGCAGACAGGTGTTCGAGCAGTACTTC
TRBV29-1	-	TRBJ2-1	-	CSVDRGSYNEQFF	TGCAGCGTTGACCGCGGCTCCTACAATGAGCAGTTCTTC
TRBV5-6	-	TRBJ2-1	TRBD2	CASSLIAGLGYNEQFF	TGTGCCAGCAGTTTGATTGCGGGACTAGGCTACAATGAGCAGTTCTTC
TRBV18	-	TRBJ2-2	-	CASSDSGELFF	TGTGCCAGCTCAGACAGCGGGGAGCTGTTTTTT
TRBV7-2	-	TRBJ2-3	-	CASTPTDTQYF	TGTGCCAGCACCCCCACAGATACGCAGTATTTT
TRBV7-3	-	TRBJ2-1	TRBD2	CASSSGLAVYNEQFF	TGTGCCAGCAGCTCGGGACTAGCGGTTTACAATGAGCAGTTCTTC